This entry lists 2 T cell receptor beta chains sequenced from one sample in a study of TIL therapy for anti-PD-1-resistant metastatic lung cancer. Time point indicated: pre-treatment sample, taken before nivolumab and TIL therapy. Sequencing used immunoSEQ v3. Profiling relied on immunoSEQ multiplex PCR, and the TCRdb table lists in-frame clones only, not all of them. The table lists around 55,000 clones, 80% to 90% of them singletons, with about 2.7% in the top ten. This sample comprised blood, obtained at baseline. The receptor set was obtained from a person between 25 and 80 years old with non-small cell lung cancer.

The chain combines TRBV12-3 or TRBV12-4 with TRBJ2-5; D unresolved. V lost 6 bases, J lost 7 bases, and 9 bases lay in between. The CDR3 loop spans 11 amino acids. Here the CDR3 DNA reads TGTGCCAGCAGCATAATGGGGACCCAGTACTTC. It is translated as CASSIMGTQYF.

The J gene is TRBJ2-3, the V gene TRBV19, with 10 nucleotides matching TRBD1. This CDR3 region has 16 residues. The germline V gene encodes CDR1 LNHDA and CDR2 SQIVND (reference sequence). V lost 5 bases to trimming and J lost 1 base; unmatched junction nucleotides: 6. CDR3 region: CASSPVGQGRTDTQYF. DNA for the CDR3: TGTGCCAGTAGTCCGGTGGGACAGGGGCGCACAGATACGCAGTATTTT.